This T cell receptor beta chain was profiled in a study of cytomegalovirus exposure and HLA in healthy donors. Study-wide points: Most observed TCR sequences were rare, whereas some public TCRs were detected in many donors. A missense variant in DCLRE1C was later tied to TCR beta V- and J-gene trimming.

As for this clone: Its antigen is not known.

Vbeta (60) and Jbeta (13) primers were used in the PCR. Clones were sequenced by immunoSEQ multiplex PCR, and TCRdb holds only the in-frame ones, with some missing. Of about 140,000 clones in the sample, around 80% were seen once. Germline CDR1 is LNHNV and CDR2 is YYDKDF (reference sequence). V shed 1 base and J 1 base; nucleotides not matched to a gene: 12. The CDR3 has 19 amino acids. The sequencing input was PBMCs. This receptor was identified in a man aged 35-49 years in good health and CMV-seronegative. The chain is built from TRBV15 and TRBJ2-5; TRBD2 matches 10 bases. In nucleotides, the CDR3 is TGTGCCACCAGCAGAGTGATGTCACTAGCGGGAAGGACCCAAGAGACCCAGTACTTC. Translating it yields CATSRVMSLAGRTQETQYF.